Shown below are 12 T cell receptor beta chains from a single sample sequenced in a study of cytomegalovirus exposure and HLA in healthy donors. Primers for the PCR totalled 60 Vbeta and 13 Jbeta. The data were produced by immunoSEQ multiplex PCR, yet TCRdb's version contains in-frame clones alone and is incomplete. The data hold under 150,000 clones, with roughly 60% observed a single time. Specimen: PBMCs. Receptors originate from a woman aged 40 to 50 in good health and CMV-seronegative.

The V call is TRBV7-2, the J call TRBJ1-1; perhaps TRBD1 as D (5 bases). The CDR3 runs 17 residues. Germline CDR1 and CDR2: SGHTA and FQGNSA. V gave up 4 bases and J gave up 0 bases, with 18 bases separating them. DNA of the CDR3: TGTGCCAGCAGCTCCAGGGTCTTGCATCTTTTGAACACTGAAGCTTTCTTT. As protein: CASSSRVLHLLNTEAFF.

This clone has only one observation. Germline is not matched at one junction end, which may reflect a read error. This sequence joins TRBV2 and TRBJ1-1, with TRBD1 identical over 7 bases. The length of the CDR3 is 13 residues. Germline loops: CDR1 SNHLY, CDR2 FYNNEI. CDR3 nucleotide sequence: TGTGCCAGCAGTCCCACCCTAAATAACAGGGGTCCGTTT. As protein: CASSPTLNNRGPF. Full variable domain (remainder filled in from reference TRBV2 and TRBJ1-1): EPEVTQTPSHQVTQMGQEVILRCVPISNHLYFYWYRQILGQKVEFLVSFYNNEISEKSEIFDDQFSVERPDGSNFTLKIRSTKLEDSAMYFCASSPTLNNRGPFGQGTRLTVV.

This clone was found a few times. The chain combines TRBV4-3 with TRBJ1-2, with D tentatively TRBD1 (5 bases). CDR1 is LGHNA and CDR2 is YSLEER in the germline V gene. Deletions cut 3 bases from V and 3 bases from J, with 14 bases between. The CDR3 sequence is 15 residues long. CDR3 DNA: TGCGCCAGCAGCCATAAAAGGCGGGACGACTATGGCTACACCTTC. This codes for CASSHKRRDDYGYTF.

The CDR3 spells CASSSNRGRDTQYF. CDR3 DNA sequence: TGTGCCAGCAGCTCCAACAGGGGACGGGATACGCAGTATTTT. J is TRBJ2-3 and V is TRBV7-3; 7 bases fit TRBD1. This CDR3 is 14 amino acids long. Germline CDR1 SGHTA, CDR2 FQGTGA. Losses at the gene ends were 4 bases for V and 6 bases for J; bases not matched to a gene: 7.

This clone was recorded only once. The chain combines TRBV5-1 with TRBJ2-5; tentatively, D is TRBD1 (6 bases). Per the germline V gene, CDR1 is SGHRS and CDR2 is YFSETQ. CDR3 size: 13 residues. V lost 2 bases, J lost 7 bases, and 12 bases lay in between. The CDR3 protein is CASSLWGQGTQYF. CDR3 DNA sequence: TGCGCCAGCAGCTTATGGGGGCAGGGGACCCAGTACTTC.

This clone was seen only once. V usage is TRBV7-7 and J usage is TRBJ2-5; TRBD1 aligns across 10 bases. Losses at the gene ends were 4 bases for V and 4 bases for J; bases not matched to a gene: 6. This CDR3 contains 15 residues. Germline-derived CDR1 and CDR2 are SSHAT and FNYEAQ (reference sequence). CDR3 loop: CASSSGQGRGETQYF. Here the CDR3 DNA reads TGTGCCAGCAGCTCGGGACAGGGGAGGGGAGAGACCCAGTACTTC.

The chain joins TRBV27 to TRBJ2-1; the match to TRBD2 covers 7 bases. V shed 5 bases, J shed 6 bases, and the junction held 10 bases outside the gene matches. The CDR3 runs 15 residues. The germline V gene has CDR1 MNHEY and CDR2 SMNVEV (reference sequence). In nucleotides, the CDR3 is TGTGCCAGCAGTAAGAGATTAGCGGGTACCAATGAGCAGTTCTTC. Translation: CASSKRLAGTNEQFF.

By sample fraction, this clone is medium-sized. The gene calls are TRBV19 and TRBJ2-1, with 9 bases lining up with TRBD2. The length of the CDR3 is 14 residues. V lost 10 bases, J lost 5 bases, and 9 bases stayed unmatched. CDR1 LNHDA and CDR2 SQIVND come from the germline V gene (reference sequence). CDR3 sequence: CATKASGDHNEQFF. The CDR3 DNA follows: TGTGCCACCAAGGCTAGCGGGGACCACAATGAGCAGTTCTTC.

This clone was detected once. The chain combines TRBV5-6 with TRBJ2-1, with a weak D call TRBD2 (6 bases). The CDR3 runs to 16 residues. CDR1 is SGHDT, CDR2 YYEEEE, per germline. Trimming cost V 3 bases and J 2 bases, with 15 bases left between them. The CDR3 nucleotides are TGTGCCAGCAGCTCGCGAGGAGGGTGGACCTACAATGAGCAGTTCTTC. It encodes CASSSRGGWTYNEQFF.

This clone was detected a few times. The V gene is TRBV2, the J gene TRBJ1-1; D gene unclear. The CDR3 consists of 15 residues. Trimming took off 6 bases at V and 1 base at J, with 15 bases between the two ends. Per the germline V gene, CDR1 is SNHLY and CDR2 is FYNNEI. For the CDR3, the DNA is TGTGCCAGCAGAGTCACCTCCTATCCGAACACTGAAGCTTTCTTT. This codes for CASRVTSYPNTEAFF.

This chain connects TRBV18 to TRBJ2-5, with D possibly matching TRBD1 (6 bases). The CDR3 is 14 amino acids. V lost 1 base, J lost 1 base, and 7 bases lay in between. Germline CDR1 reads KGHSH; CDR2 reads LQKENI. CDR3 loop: CASSPRTVQETQYF. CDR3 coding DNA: TGTGCCAGCTCACCACGGACAGTCCAAGAGACCCAGTACTTC. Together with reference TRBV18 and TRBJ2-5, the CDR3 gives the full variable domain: NAGVMQNPRHLVRRRGQEARLRCSPMKGHSHVYWYRQLPEEGLKFMVYLQKENIIDESGMPKERFSAEFPKEGPSILRIQQVVRGDSAAYFCASSPRTVQETQYFGPGTRLLVL.

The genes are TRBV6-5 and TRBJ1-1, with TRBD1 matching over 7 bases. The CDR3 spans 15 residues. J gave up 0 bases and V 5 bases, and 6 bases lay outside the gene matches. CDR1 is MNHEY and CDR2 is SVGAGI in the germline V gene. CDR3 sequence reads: CASSRQGRLNTEAFF. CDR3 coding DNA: TGTGCCAGCAGTCGACAGGGACGCTTGAACACTGAAGCTTTCTTT.